The rows below give T cell receptor beta chains drawn from one sample of a study of Graves' ophthalmopathy and Graves' hyperthyroidism. In TCRdb, the multiplex PCR reads were re-called with MiXCR into one record per CDR3 protein. The repertoire includes 400,000 to 450,000 distinct CDR3 sequences, 20% to 25% of them detected once, and roughly 3% sits in the top ten. The sample was peripheral blood. Receptors originate from a young woman with stable Graves' hyperthyroidism. Both conserved end residues are part of each CDR3. A D gene is named only where the DNA matches it firmly. The size entry is marked missing in some rows and otherwise reads once, few, many or a size class.

CDR3 DNA: TGTGCCAGCAGCCCTATCGCCGGGAACACTGAAGCTTTCTTT
CDR3 protein: CASSPIAGNTEAFF
clone size: medium-sized
D gene: -
J gene: TRBJ1-1
V gene: TRBV7-2

CDR3 DNA: TGTGCCACCTTACCCGGGACAGGGATCTACGAGCAGTACTTC
CDR3 protein: CATLPGTGIYEQYF
clone size: many
D gene: TRBD1
J gene: TRBJ2-7
V gene: TRBV6-1

CDR3 DNA: TGCAGTGCTAGACCGACGGGACTAGCGGTATCCTACGAGCAGTACTTC
CDR3 protein: CSARPTGLAVSYEQYF
clone size: many
D gene: TRBD2
J gene: TRBJ2-7
V gene: TRBV20-1

CDR3 DNA: TGTGCCAGCAGTTTACGGACAGGGCAGCAGCCCCAGCATTTT
CDR3 protein: CASSLRTGQQPQHF
clone size: few
D gene: TRBD1
J gene: TRBJ1-5
V gene: TRBV6-5

CDR3 DNA: TGTGCCAGCAGTGTATCCAGGAACACCGGGGAGCTGTTTTTT
CDR3 protein: CASSVSRNTGELFF
clone size: many
D gene: -
J gene: TRBJ2-2
V gene: TRBV6-1

CDR3 DNA: TGTGCCAGCAGCCAAAGTTCTTACTCTGACACTGAAGCTTTCTTT
CDR3 protein: CASSQSSYSDTEAFF
clone size: -
D gene: -
J gene: TRBJ1-1
V gene: TRBV4-2

CDR3 DNA: TGTGCCAGCAGTTTAAGGGACAGGGGTAACTATGGCTACACCTTC
CDR3 protein: CASSLRDRGNYGYTF
clone size: -
D gene: TRBD1
J gene: TRBJ1-2
V gene: TRBV28

CDR3 DNA: TGTGCCAGCAGCCAAGTTCAAGCCAAAAACATTCAGTACTTC
CDR3 protein: CASSQVQAKNIQYF
clone size: many
D gene: -
J gene: TRBJ2-4
V gene: TRBV3-1

CDR3 DNA: TGCAGTGCTAGCCGGGCGTCACGGGAGCAGTACTTC
CDR3 protein: CSASRASREQYF
clone size: many
D gene: -
J gene: TRBJ2-7
V gene: TRBV20-1

CDR3 DNA: TGTGCCAGCAGCCAAGACAGGGGTAGCAATCAGCCCCAGCATTTT
CDR3 protein: CASSQDRGSNQPQHF
clone size: few
D gene: -
J gene: TRBJ1-5
V gene: TRBV3-1

CDR3 DNA: TGTGCCAGTGCGGGGACACACAATCAGCCCCAGCATTTT
CDR3 protein: CASAGTHNQPQHF
clone size: many
D gene: -
J gene: TRBJ1-5
V gene: TRBV19

CDR3 DNA: TGTGCCAGCAGTTTACAGGGGGCCTTCTATGGCTACACCTTC
CDR3 protein: CASSLQGAFYGYTF
clone size: many
D gene: TRBD1
J gene: TRBJ1-2
V gene: TRBV28

CDR3 DNA: TGTGCCAGCAGCTTGGATAGCCCCGAGCAGTACTTC
CDR3 protein: CASSLDSPEQYF
clone size: -
D gene: -
J gene: TRBJ2-7
V gene: TRBV11-1

CDR3 DNA: TGTGCCAGCAGCCCCGCCCAGATAGCAAATCAGCCCCAGCATTTT
CDR3 protein: CASSPAQIANQPQHF
clone size: many
D gene: -
J gene: TRBJ1-5
V gene: TRBV2

CDR3 DNA: TGTGCCACCAGCAGACGATTGACAGTGAACACTGAAGCTTTCTTT
CDR3 protein: CATSRRLTVNTEAFF
clone size: many
D gene: -
J gene: TRBJ1-1
V gene: TRBV15

CDR3 DNA: TGTGCCAGTAGTGTACAGGGACAAACTGAAGCTTTCTTT
CDR3 protein: CASSVQGQTEAFF
clone size: many
D gene: -
J gene: TRBJ1-1
V gene: TRBV19

CDR3 DNA: TGTGCCACCAGCAGAGAGGGGAATCAAGAGACCCAGTACTTC
CDR3 protein: CATSREGNQETQYF
clone size: many
D gene: -
J gene: TRBJ2-5
V gene: TRBV15

CDR3 DNA: TGCAGTGCCAATACTCCCGGTGGGGAAGGGAAACACTTC
CDR3 protein: CSANTPGGEGKHF
clone size: -
D gene: -
J gene: TRBJ2-7
V gene: TRBV20-1

CDR3 DNA: TGTGCCTGGAGTGTTGGGCAGTCCACCGGGGAGCTGTTTTTT
CDR3 protein: CAWSVGQSTGELFF
clone size: many
D gene: -
J gene: TRBJ2-2
V gene: TRBV30

CDR3 DNA: TGTGCCAGTAGTATAGGGGCAGGGGGAGATACGCAGTATTTT
CDR3 protein: CASSIGAGGDTQYF
clone size: many
D gene: TRBD1
J gene: TRBJ2-3
V gene: TRBV19

CDR3 DNA: TGCAGCGTTGGGCAGGGGGCGTATGGCTACACCTTC
CDR3 protein: CSVGQGAYGYTF
clone size: -
D gene: TRBD1
J gene: TRBJ1-2
V gene: TRBV29-1

CDR3 DNA: TGCAGTGCTAGAGGGACAGGTACCGAATCTTTCTTT
CDR3 protein: CSARGTGTESFF
clone size: -
D gene: TRBD1
J gene: TRBJ1-1
V gene: TRBV20-1

CDR3 DNA: TGTGCCAGCAGCTTAACGAGTGTAGCGGGAACAGAGACCCAGTACTTC
CDR3 protein: CASSLTSVAGTETQYF
clone size: few
D gene: TRBD2
J gene: TRBJ2-5
V gene: TRBV7-3

CDR3 DNA: TGCGCCAGCAGCCAAGTCCGAGGGGGGGGGAAAGGAAACACCATATATTTT
CDR3 protein: CASSQVRGGGKGNTIYF
clone size: many
D gene: -
J gene: TRBJ1-3
V gene: TRBV4-1

CDR3 DNA: TGTGCCAGCAGCTTTGAGGGAGAATGGACCGGGGAGCTGTTTTTT
CDR3 protein: CASSFEGEWTGELFF
clone size: few
D gene: -
J gene: TRBJ2-2
V gene: TRBV11-2

CDR3 DNA: TGTGCCAGCAGCTTAGTAGGGGTGGGCCCCTACGAGCAGTACTTC
CDR3 protein: CASSLVGVGPYEQYF
clone size: many
D gene: -
J gene: TRBJ2-7
V gene: TRBV7-2

CDR3 DNA: TGTGCCAGCAAACGTGGACGGGGTTCCTACGAGCAGTACTTC
CDR3 protein: CASKRGRGSYEQYF
clone size: once
D gene: -
J gene: TRBJ2-7
V gene: TRBV2

CDR3 DNA: TGTGCCAGCAGTTCTCTTACTAGCGGGGAGCTGTTTTTT
CDR3 protein: CASSSLTSGELFF
clone size: -
D gene: -
J gene: TRBJ2-2
V gene: TRBV6-5

CDR3 DNA: TGTGCCAGCAGTGAAGGACAGTTCACCGGGGAGCTGTTTTTT
CDR3 protein: CASSEGQFTGELFF
clone size: many
D gene: -
J gene: TRBJ2-2
V gene: TRBV6-1

CDR3 DNA: TGTGCCAGTAGTTCCCAGGGAGCCATAAACATTCAGTACTTC
CDR3 protein: CASSSQGAINIQYF
clone size: -
D gene: -
J gene: TRBJ2-4
V gene: TRBV19

CDR3 DNA: TGTGCCACCTGGACAGGAATCACCGGGGAGCTGTTTTTT
CDR3 protein: CATWTGITGELFF
clone size: many
D gene: TRBD1
J gene: TRBJ2-2
V gene: TRBV15

CDR3 DNA: TGCGCCAGCAGCTTTGGGGGCCTCATGGATTCACCCCTCCACTTT
CDR3 protein: CASSFGGLMDSPLHF
clone size: -
D gene: -
J gene: TRBJ1-6
V gene: TRBV5-1

CDR3 DNA: TGCAGTGCCACCCGGGAGTACCAAAACATTCAGTACTTC
CDR3 protein: CSATREYQNIQYF
clone size: few
D gene: -
J gene: TRBJ2-4
V gene: TRBV20-1

CDR3 DNA: TGTGCCAGCAGCTTATACCTCCAGAGGGGCGATCAGTACTTC
CDR3 protein: CASSLYLQRGDQYF
clone size: -
D gene: -
J gene: TRBJ2-7
V gene: TRBV11-2

CDR3 DNA: TGTGCCAGCAGTACCACCGGGACAGGGGCCGAAACTCCCTACGAGCAGTACTTC
CDR3 protein: CASSTTGTGAETPYEQYF
clone size: many
D gene: TRBD1
J gene: TRBJ2-7
V gene: TRBV12-3/TRBV12-4

CDR3 DNA: TGCAGCGTTGGCTCACTAGCGGGAGCCGGGGAGCTGTTTTTT
CDR3 protein: CSVGSLAGAGELFF
clone size: many
D gene: TRBD2
J gene: TRBJ2-2
V gene: TRBV29-1

CDR3 DNA: TGCAGTGCCAGGCCAGGACAGCTCTCCTACGAGCAGTACTTC
CDR3 protein: CSARPGQLSYEQYF
clone size: many
D gene: -
J gene: TRBJ2-7
V gene: TRBV20-1

CDR3 DNA: TGTGCCATCAGTGAGTCCCCCACACGAAATTCCTACGAGCAGTACTTC
CDR3 protein: CAISESPTRNSYEQYF
clone size: many
D gene: -
J gene: TRBJ2-7
V gene: TRBV10-3

CDR3 DNA: TGTGCCAGCAGTGGCATAGTTATGGACAGGGCCACTGGGGCCAACGTCCTGACTTTC
CDR3 protein: CASSGIVMDRATGANVLTF
clone size: many
D gene: TRBD1
J gene: TRBJ2-6
V gene: TRBV25-1

CDR3 DNA: TGTGCCAGCAGCCCACGACAGGTCAAAGGATTAGCCAAAAACATTCAGTACTTC
CDR3 protein: CASSPRQVKGLAKNIQYF
clone size: many
D gene: -
J gene: TRBJ2-4
V gene: TRBV11-2

CDR3 DNA: TGTGCCAGCAGGGATTTGGCTAGCGGGAGGGCCGGTCTAGCCAAAAACATTCAGTACTTC
CDR3 protein: CASRDLASGRAGLAKNIQYF
clone size: many
D gene: TRBD2
J gene: TRBJ2-4
V gene: TRBV6-1

CDR3 DNA: TGTGCCAGCAGTTTTCGGGGTACGGGAGAGACCCAGTACTTC
CDR3 protein: CASSFRGTGETQYF
clone size: -
D gene: -
J gene: TRBJ2-5
V gene: TRBV28

CDR3 DNA: TGTGCCAGCAGCTTAACGCCGGGCCAGAACACTGAAGCTTTCTTT
CDR3 protein: CASSLTPGQNTEAFF
clone size: many
D gene: -
J gene: TRBJ1-1
V gene: TRBV7-3

CDR3 DNA: TGCAGCGTTGTCGTCGGCTCCACCTACGAGCAGTACTTC
CDR3 protein: CSVVVGSTYEQYF
clone size: many
D gene: -
J gene: TRBJ2-7
V gene: TRBV29-1

CDR3 DNA: TGTGCCAGCAGCTCTGGTTCGGAGCCTAACACCGGGGAGCTGTTTTTT
CDR3 protein: CASSSGSEPNTGELFF
clone size: few
D gene: -
J gene: TRBJ2-2
V gene: TRBV7-6

CDR3 DNA: TGTGCCAGCAGTCTCCCCGGGACACTGAACACCGGGGAGCTGTTTTTT
CDR3 protein: CASSLPGTLNTGELFF
clone size: -
D gene: -
J gene: TRBJ2-2
V gene: TRBV28

CDR3 DNA: TGCGCCAGCAGTGTCCGCCCAGGGTGGGGTGAAGAGCAGTACTTC
CDR3 protein: CASSVRPGWGEEQYF
clone size: many
D gene: -
J gene: TRBJ2-7
V gene: TRBV5-1

CDR3 DNA: TGTGCCAGCAGCTTGCTTCGGGAGGGCCGAGAGACCCAGTACTTC
CDR3 protein: CASSLLREGRETQYF
clone size: many
D gene: TRBD2
J gene: TRBJ2-5
V gene: TRBV5-5

CDR3 DNA: TGTGCCAGCGGGTCTTTAGCGGGAGGTGAAGAGACCCAGTACTTC
CDR3 protein: CASGSLAGGEETQYF
clone size: many
D gene: TRBD2
J gene: TRBJ2-5
V gene: TRBV19

CDR3 DNA: TGTGCCAGCAGGGAACAGGCAAACACTGAAGCTTTCTTT
CDR3 protein: CASREQANTEAFF
clone size: many
D gene: -
J gene: TRBJ1-1
V gene: TRBV6-1

CDR3 DNA: TGTGCCAGCAGTTACTCCCGGACAGGGCATGGCTACACCTTC
CDR3 protein: CASSYSRTGHGYTF
clone size: many
D gene: TRBD1
J gene: TRBJ1-2
V gene: TRBV6-5

CDR3 DNA: TGTGCCAGCAGCCTGAGCGAGCCCTACGAGCAGTACTTC
CDR3 protein: CASSLSEPYEQYF
clone size: few
D gene: -
J gene: TRBJ2-7
V gene: TRBV13

CDR3 DNA: TGTGCCACAGGACAGGTGGAGCACTACGAGCAGTACTTC
CDR3 protein: CATGQVEHYEQYF
clone size: -
D gene: TRBD1
J gene: TRBJ2-7
V gene: TRBV6-1

CDR3 DNA: TGTGCCAGCACCCAGACCTATTTGGACGCCCTTTCAGGCCAGCCCCAGCATTTT
CDR3 protein: CASTQTYLDALSGQPQHF
clone size: many
D gene: -
J gene: TRBJ1-5
V gene: TRBV6-4

CDR3 DNA: TGTGCCAGCAGCCAAAATGGACTCGACCCTGAAGCTTTCTTT
CDR3 protein: CASSQNGLDPEAFF
clone size: many
D gene: -
J gene: TRBJ1-1
V gene: TRBV3-1